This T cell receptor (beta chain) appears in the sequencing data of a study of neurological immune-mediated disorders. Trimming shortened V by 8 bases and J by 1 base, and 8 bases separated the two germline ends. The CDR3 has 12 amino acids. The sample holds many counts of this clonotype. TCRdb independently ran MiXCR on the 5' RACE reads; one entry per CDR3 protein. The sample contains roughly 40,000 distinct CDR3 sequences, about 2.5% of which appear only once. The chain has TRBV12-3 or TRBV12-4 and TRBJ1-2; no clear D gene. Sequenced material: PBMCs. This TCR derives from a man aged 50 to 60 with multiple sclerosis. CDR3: CASGDINYGYTF. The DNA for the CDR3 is TGTGCCAGCGGAGACATTAACTATGGCTACACCTTC.